Each of the 2 T cell receptor beta chains below was sequenced from the same sample in a study of shared clonotypes between healthy human individuals. Using immunoSEQ multiplex PCR, the repertoire was profiled, and TCRdb retains in-frame clones only, with some absent. The sample records about 1 million clones, around three quarters being singletons. Sequenced material: memory CD4+ T cells from PBMCs. Subset meaning: CD45RA-negative fraction. These TCRs come from a man in his late teens or twenties in good health. Some clones in this sample may be carry-over from other donors' samples.

Points on this clone: Distinct nucleotide sequences in the sample also encode this CDR3. CDR3 loop: CSARGAGELFF. The CDR3 bases are TGCAGTGCTAGGGGCGCCGGGGAGCTGTTTTTT. The rearrangement uses TRBV20-1 and TRBJ2-2; no firm D call. Per germline, CDR1 DFQATT and CDR2 SNEGSKA (reference sequence). The CDR3 is 11 residues long. V lost 3 bases and J lost 6, with 5 bases in between.

The V gene is TRBV5-5, the J gene TRBJ2-5, with D possibly matching TRBD1 (5 bases). The germline V gene has CDR1 SGHKS and CDR2 YYEKEE (reference sequence). The CDR3 sequence is 13 residues long. V lost 0 bases and J lost 5, with 8 bases in between. CDR3 sequence: CASSLGSGETQYF. The CDR3 DNA is TGTGCCAGCAGCTTGGGCTCAGGGGAGACCCAGTACTTC.